A selection of T cell receptor beta chains follows, all from one sample in a study of cytomegalovirus exposure and HLA in healthy donors. The data were produced by immunoSEQ multiplex PCR, yet TCRdb's version contains in-frame clones alone and is incomplete. Of 120,000 or so clones detected, roughly 95% appear once; the ten largest clones hold around 1.7%. The sequenced sample was PBMCs. These TCRs come from a man aged 18 to 35 in good health and CMV-seronegative. Each CDR3 is given with its conserved first and last residue. The D gene is left open where the match is weak. Not every row has a clone size; where given, it reads once, few, many or a size class.

TRBJ2-7 | - | - | TRBV15 | TGTGCCACCAGCAGAGAGGGCCTCAGGACCTACGAGCAGTACTTC | CATSREGLRTYEQYF
TRBJ2-1 | - | - | TRBV7-6 | TGTGCCAGCAGCTTAGACCCAGGGAATATGAATGAGCAGTTCTTC | CASSLDPGNMNEQFF
TRBJ2-2 | few | - | TRBV20-1 | TGCAGTGCTCCTAACACCGGGGAGCTGTTTTTT | CSAPNTGELFF
TRBJ2-1 | - | - | TRBV27 | TGTGCCAGCACCCTCGGAGGGGCGCAGTTCTTC | CASTLGGAQFF
TRBJ2-5 | - | - | TRBV27 | TGTGCCAGCAGTCTGGCTAGCGCTCGGGAGACCCAGTACTTC | CASSLASARETQYF
TRBJ1-3 | - | TRBD1 | TRBV28 | TGTGCCAGCAGTTCCCCAGGGGGCCCTGGAAACACCATATATTTT | CASSSPGGPGNTIYF
TRBJ2-5 | - | TRBD2 | TRBV9 | TGTGCCAGCAGCCCAACCCTGGGACTAGCGTATGAGCACCAAGAGACCCAGTACTTC | CASSPTLGLAYEHQETQYF
TRBJ2-7 | - | - | TRBV5-6 | TGTGCCAGCGGAGAGGGATCCCCTCCCTACGAGCAGTACTTC | CASGEGSPPYEQYF
TRBJ2-7 | - | - | TRBV30 | TGTGCCTGGAGTTTAGGGGGAGGGGGCTCCTACGAGCAGTACTTC | CAWSLGGGGSYEQYF
TRBJ1-2 | - | - | TRBV11-3 | TGTGCCAGCAGCCACCAGGGGAGCTATGGCTACACCTTC | CASSHQGSYGYTF
TRBJ1-4 | - | - | TRBV7-6 | TGTGCCAGCAGTCGGGAGGGACGGGGAAAACTGTTTTTT | CASSREGRGKLFF
TRBJ2-2 | - | - | TRBV28 | TGTGCCAGCAGTTTGGTACGAGCCACCGGGGAGCTGTTTTTT | CASSLVRATGELFF
TRBJ2-1 | - | - | TRBV5-1 | TGCGCCAGCAGCTTGGTAACAGGGCCCTACAATGAGCAGTTCTTC | CASSLVTGPYNEQFF
TRBJ2-3 | - | TRBD2 | TRBV5-1 | TGCGCCAGCAGCTTGGGGCTTGGCCTACTAGCGGGAGTCGCAGATACGCAGTATTTT | CASSLGLGLLAGVADTQYF
TRBJ1-5 | - | - | TRBV9 | TGTGCCAGCAGCGTAGAGGGGGGCAATCAGCCCCAGCATTTT | CASSVEGGNQPQHF
TRBJ1-4 | once | - | TRBV7-9 | TGTGCCAGCGCTGGAGGGATTGCAACTAATGAAAAACTGTTTTTT | CASAGGIATNEKLFF
TRBJ1-2 | - | - | TRBV4-3 | TGCGCCAGCAGCCCAGAAGCGGATAACTATGGCTACACCTTC | CASSPEADNYGYTF
TRBJ2-1 | - | - | TRBV6-1 | TGTGCCAGCAGTGACCCCGCATTATTAAACACCTACAATGAGCAGTTCTTC | CASSDPALLNTYNEQFF
TRBJ2-5 | - | TRBD2 | TRBV4-3 | TGCGCCAGCAGCCAAGATCTGGGGGAGGGAGAGACCCAGTACTTC | CASSQDLGEGETQYF
TRBJ1-5 | - | - | TRBV7-9 | TGTGCCAGCAGCGCCGGGGGGCATCAGCCCCAGCATTTT | CASSAGGHQPQHF
TRBJ1-4 | - | TRBD1 | TRBV6-6 | TGTGCCAGCAGTTGGGACAGGGTTTTGACTAATGAAAAACTGTTTTTT | CASSWDRVLTNEKLFF
TRBJ2-5 | - | TRBD2 | TRBV7-8 | TGTGCCAGCAGCTCCCACCTACTAGCGGCCCGCATGGAGACCCAGTACTTC | CASSSHLLAARMETQYF
TRBJ2-7 | once | TRBD1 | TRBV6-5 | TGTGCCAGCAGTTCCTCGGGACAGGGGGAAACCTACGAGCAGTACTTC | CASSSSGQGETYEQYF
TRBJ1-5 | - | - | TRBV19 | TGTGCCAGTAGTTACCCTCTACAGAGTCAGCCCCAGCATTTT | CASSYPLQSQPQHF
TRBJ2-7 | - | - | TRBV7-9 | TGTGCCAGCAGCCGAAGCGGGTTATACGAGCAGTACTTC | CASSRSGLYEQYF
TRBJ2-6 | - | TRBD1 | TRBV9 | TGTGCCAGCAGCGCCGGGACAGGGATAAGGACTGGGGCCAACGTCCTGACTTTC | CASSAGTGIRTGANVLTF
TRBJ2-7 | - | TRBD2 | TRBV7-9 | TGTGCCAGCAGCCCTGGGACTAGCGGATCCTACGAGCAGTACTTC | CASSPGTSGSYEQYF
TRBJ2-7 | - | - | TRBV6-6 | TGTGCCAGCAGTTACCCCCAGACAGGTCTGGGCGAGCAGTACTTC | CASSYPQTGLGEQYF
TRBJ2-1 | - | TRBD1 | TRBV4-3 | TGCGCCAGCAGCCAAGGAACAGGGGGCTACAATGAGCAGTTCTTC | CASSQGTGGYNEQFF
TRBJ2-1 | - | - | TRBV5-6 | TGTGCCAGCAGCCCGCGGGGGCTGGGGGTGAGCTCCTACAATGAGCAGTTCTTC | CASSPRGLGVSSYNEQFF
TRBJ2-1 | - | TRBD2 | TRBV4-2 | TGTGCCAGCAGCCAAGAACTAGCGGGAGTAGGGAATGAGCAGTTCTTC | CASSQELAGVGNEQFF
TRBJ2-3 | - | TRBD1 | TRBV4-3 | TGCGCCAGCAGCCTGACAGGGGGGCCTTCGGCAGATACGCAGTATTTT | CASSLTGGPSADTQYF
TRBJ2-5 | once | - | TRBV18 | TGTGCCAGCTCACTACTCCAAGAGACCCAGTACTTC | CASSLLQETQYF
TRBJ1-5 | - | - | TRBV27 | TGTGCCAGCAGTCCCTGGGTGGTGGGGGGAGGCGATCAGCCCCAGCATTTT | CASSPWVVGGGDQPQHF
TRBJ1-5 | - | - | TRBV9 | TGTGCCAGCAGCCCACAGGGTGAGGGCAATCAGCCCCAGCATTTT | CASSPQGEGNQPQHF
TRBJ2-1 | - | - | TRBV5-5 | TGTGCCAGCAGGCTCCTCCGGGGAACCTACAATGAGCAGTTCTTC | CASRLLRGTYNEQFF
TRBJ1-1 | - | - | TRBV7-9 | TGTGCCAGCAGCTTCCGGACAGTTGAAGCTTTCTTT | CASSFRTVEAFF
TRBJ2-1 | - | TRBD2 | TRBV4-1 | TGCGCCAGCAGCCACCCGGGACTAGCGGGACCTTACAATGAGCAGTTCTTC | CASSHPGLAGPYNEQFF
TRBJ2-7 | once | TRBD2 | TRBV5-4 | TGTGCCAGCAGCAGAACTAGCGGGCGCATCTCCTACGAGCAGTACTTC | CASSRTSGRISYEQYF
TRBJ1-5 | - | TRBD1 | TRBV7-2 | TGTGCCAGCAGCTTAAATCTTGGTGACAGGGGTGGACAGCCCCAGCATTTT | CASSLNLGDRGGQPQHF
TRBJ2-7 | once | TRBD2 | TRBV4-3 | TGCGCCAGCAGCCACGGCGGGGGGGGGATCCGCGAGCAGTACTTC | CASSHGGGGIREQYF
TRBJ2-1 | - | - | TRBV11-3 | TGTGCCAGCAGCGGGTCGGGCAATGAGCAGTTCTTC | CASSGSGNEQFF
TRBJ2-7 | - | TRBD2 | TRBV5-8 | TGTGCCAGCAGCCGTGGACTAGCGGGAACTGTAAACGAGCAGTACTTC | CASSRGLAGTVNEQYF
TRBJ1-5 | - | TRBD1 | TRBV28 | TGTGCCAGCAGTTTTACAGGGGGTTACAATCAGCCCCAGCATTTT | CASSFTGGYNQPQHF
TRBJ1-4 | - | TRBD1 | TRBV7-9 | TGTGCCAGCAGTCGACAGGGAAGGGATGAAAAACTGTTTTTT | CASSRQGRDEKLFF
TRBJ2-7 | - | - | TRBV7-3 | TGTGCCAGCAGCTTCCCCCAATTGACTCCCCCAGTCTTC | CASSFPQLTPPVF
TRBJ2-7 | once | TRBD1 | TRBV7-2 | TGTGCCAGCTCCACTTTAGGGGGCGCATTATACGAGCAGTACTTC | CASSTLGGALYEQYF
TRBJ2-7 | - | - | TRBV19 | TGTGCCAGTAGTATATGGCAGAATTCCTACGAGCAGTACTTC | CASSIWQNSYEQYF
TRBJ2-2 | - | TRBD2 | TRBV11-2 | TGTGCCAGCAGCTCCCCGATGACTAGCGGACTGAACACCGGGGAGCTGTTTTTT | CASSSPMTSGLNTGELFF
TRBJ2-3 | - | - | TRBV5-6 | TGTGCCAGCAGCTTTGGGGCTAGCACAGATACGCAGTATTTT | CASSFGASTDTQYF
TRBJ2-1 | - | - | TRBV7-2 | TGTGCCAGCAGCTTAGCGGCTAGCTATGAGCAGTTCTTC | CASSLAASYEQFF
TRBJ2-1 | once | - | TRBV7-3 | TGTGCCAGCAGCTTAACGTACAGGGACTCCTACAATGAGCAGTTCTTC | CASSLTYRDSYNEQFF
TRBJ2-3 | - | - | TRBV7-9 | TGTGCCAGCAGCCGGCCACTAGCTTCGGATACGCAGTATTTT | CASSRPLASDTQYF
TRBJ2-5 | - | TRBD2 | TRBV7-2 | TGTGCCAGCAGCTTAATTATACTAGCGGGAGTGGGAGAAGAGACCCAGTACTTC | CASSLIILAGVGEETQYF
TRBJ2-1 | once | TRBD2 | TRBV4-1 | TGCGCCAGCAGCCCCAGCGGGAGCGCGCGAAATGAGCAGTTCTTC | CASSPSGSARNEQFF
TRBJ1-1 | - | - | TRBV5-1 | TGCGCCAGCAGCTTAGGGGGTTACATGAACACTGAAGCTTTCTTT | CASSLGGYMNTEAFF
TRBJ2-3 | - | - | TRBV11-3 | TGTGCCAGCAGCTTGGGGCCCATTGGGGATACGCAGTATTTT | CASSLGPIGDTQYF
TRBJ2-1 | - | TRBD2 | TRBV10-3 | TGTGCCATCAGTGGTCTGGGGACTAGCGGGAATTTGGGGCAGTTCTTC | CAISGLGTSGNLGQFF
TRBJ1-2 | - | TRBD1 | TRBV7-3 | TGTGCCAGCAGCTCGGACAGGGCCTATGGCTACACCTTC | CASSSDRAYGYTF
TRBJ2-7 | - | TRBD1 | TRBV15 | TGTGCCACCAGCAGACCCGGGACAGGGAGCTCCTACGAGCAGTACTTC | CATSRPGTGSSYEQYF